The clone carrying this T cell receptor (beta chain) was detected only once. The entry originates in a study of blood T cells in healthy people across ages. Researchers collected roughly 9.8 milliliters of peripheral blood from every single donor. Combining a sample-barcoded 5' primer with a J-beta primer mix, a second PCR ran for roughly 7 to 12 cycles. TCRdb reprocessed the 5' RACE reads via MiXCR and lists one record per CDR3 protein. The sample yields over a million distinct CDR3 sequences, 35% to 45% seen once. The V and J ends lost 0 bases and 7 bases respectively, with 25 bases between them. Germline CDR1 LGHNA, CDR2 YSLEER. The CDR3 length is 18 residues.

This TCR was recovered from a woman aged 18-29 years in good health. The chain joins TRBV4-3 to TRBJ2-7; D is tentatively TRBD1 or TRBD2 (7 bases each). Sequencing was carried out using blood. CDR3 coding DNA: TGCGCCAGCAGCCAAGAGACCCCAGCCAGGGGGGGGATCAATGAGCAGTACTTC. Translated: CASSQETPARGGINEQYF.